The rows below give T cell receptor beta chains drawn from one sample of a study of regulatory T cells in long-lasting Graves disease. One entry per CDR3 protein results from TCRdb running MiXCR on the multiplex PCR reads. The repertoire holds 400,000 to 500,000 distinct CDR3 sequences, approximately 15% seen once, with about 8.3% in the top ten. The same sample was also studied in work on T cells in Graves' hyperthyroidism and ophthalmopathy.

Source: peripheral blood mononuclear cells (PBMCs), taken at new diagnosis, from a patient treated with antithyroid drugs. The receptors here all came from a middle-aged woman with Graves disease. Both conserved end residues are part of each CDR3. A row's size may be missing; if present it is once, few, many or a size class.

cdr3_length | j_call | v_call | clone_size | cdr3_aa
19 | TRBJ1-2 | TRBV28 | many | CASSHLPGQGALFNYGYTF
12 | TRBJ2-1 | TRBV7-6 | few | CASSHELGEQFF
15 | TRBJ2-5 | TRBV27 | many | CASRPPGLNQETQYF
16 | TRBJ2-3 | TRBV6-2/TRBV6-3 | few | CASSYSTSGNTDTQYF
14 | TRBJ1-5 | TRBV3-1 | - | CASSQQGPNQPQHF
14 | TRBJ2-1 | TRBV6-1 | - | CASSLRTTHNEQFF
15 | TRBJ2-5 | TRBV7-2 | once | CASSFKAGIQETQYF
15 | TRBJ2-7 | TRBV20-1 | - | CSARERRAASYEQYF
12 | TRBJ2-4 | TRBV12-3/TRBV12-4 | few | CASSYGRDIQYF
14 | TRBJ2-7 | TRBV12-3/TRBV12-4 | many | CASSPRQGLREQYF
14 | TRBJ2-1 | TRBV7-9 | - | CASSLSLAGAEQFF
15 | TRBJ1-5 | TRBV10-3 | few | CAISRTGRSNQPQHF
15 | TRBJ2-5 | TRBV12-5 | many | CASGLTTGGAETQYF
14 | TRBJ2-3 | TRBV27 | - | CASKRLAGEDTQYF
15 | TRBJ2-7 | TRBV7-9 | - | CASSPRLAGINEQYF
14 | TRBJ1-3 | TRBV30 | - | CAWSVTAAGNTIYF
15 | TRBJ2-2 | TRBV29-1 | - | CSARTSGSDTGELFF
15 | TRBJ2-5 | TRBV24-1 | - | CATSDLAWGRETQYF
17 | TRBJ2-2 | TRBV28 | many | CASSFPWTGPNTGELFF
14 | TRBJ1-1 | TRBV12-3/TRBV12-4 | many | CASSMTGMNTEAFF
16 | TRBJ2-4 | TRBV2 | few | CASSAPRDIDKNIQYF